The rows below give T cell receptor beta chains drawn from one sample of a study of OX40 agonist ivuxolimab in advanced cancers. Sequencing was performed with immunoSEQ multiplex PCR; in TCRdb, only in-frame clones are kept and a portion is missing. The table has roughly 43,000 clones, around 89% seen once. The source was CD4+ or CD8+ T cells sorted from blood, collected in a trial of the OX40 agonist ivuxolimab. The receptors shown here come from an adult with an advanced solid tumor such as melanoma, head and neck, liver or kidney cancer. Each CDR3 is given with its conserved first and last residue. A D gene is named only where the DNA matches it firmly. Size is stated for part of the rows, as once, few or many counts, or as a class when the clone is expanded.

. | TRBJ2-7 | . | TRBV6-5 | TGTGCCAGCAGTTCCAGGGGGGTCTACGAGCAGTACTTC | CASSSRGVYEQYF
. | TRBJ2-3 | TRBD2 | TRBV28 | TGTGCCAGCAGTTTAGGAGCGGGGGGCGGAGATACGCAGTATTTT | CASSLGAGGGDTQYF
. | TRBJ2-5 | . | TRBV14 | TGTGCCAGCAGCCAAGATCTGAACCCCCAAGAGACCCAGTACTTC | CASSQDLNPQETQYF
. | TRBJ2-1 | TRBD1 | TRBV29-1 | TGCAGCGTTGAAGATCTGGAGGACAGGGGCTACAATGAGCAGTTCTTC | CSVEDLEDRGYNEQFF
. | TRBJ2-7 | . | TRBV5-4 | TGTGCCAGCAGCTCTCAGAGGGGCGAGCAGTACTTC | CASSSQRGEQYF
. | TRBJ2-7 | . | TRBV7-9 | TGTGCCATCTCGACTGAACCGGGCTACGAGCAGTACTTC | CAISTEPGYEQYF
once | TRBJ2-1 | TRBD2 | TRBV7-9 | TGTGCCAGGGGAGGGGACCTGAATGAGCAGTTCTTC | CARGGDLNEQFF
. | TRBJ2-3 | TRBD2 | TRBV7-6 | TGTGCCAGCAGCCCCCTTTTGCGGGGGACAGATACGCAGTATTTT | CASSPLLRGTDTQYF
. | TRBJ2-1 | . | TRBV15 | TGTGCCACCAGCAGAGAACAAAGCTCCTACAATGAGCAGTTCTTC | CATSREQSSYNEQFF
. | TRBJ2-2 | . | TRBV11-3 | TGTGCCAGCAGCTTACGTGGGACCGGGGAGCTGTTTTTT | CASSLRGTGELFF
. | TRBJ2-7 | . | TRBV6-6 | TGTGCCAGCAGTTACACCCCCTCGGGGGAGCAGTACTTC | CASSYTPSGEQYF
. | TRBJ1-1 | . | TRBV5-6 | TGTGCCAGCAGCTCGGGGCTTGTCATGAACACTGAAGCTTTCTTT | CASSSGLVMNTEAFF
. | TRBJ2-1 | . | TRBV10-3 | TGTGCCATCAGCCCCGACAGAGTCTCCTACAATGAGCAGTTCTTC | CAISPDRVSYNEQFF
. | TRBJ2-7 | TRBD1 | TRBV28 | TGTGCCAGCAGTTTACCGGGACAGGAGCAGTACTTC | CASSLPGQEQYF
. | TRBJ1-6 | . | TRBV6-6 | TGTGCCAGCAGCACACTCGAGGGGGCCCTCCACTTT | CASSTLEGALHF
. | TRBJ1-5 | . | TRBV9 | TGTGCCAGCAGCGTAGGCGGTTATAGCAATCAGCCCCAGCATTTT | CASSVGGYSNQPQHF
. | TRBJ1-6 | . | TRBV7-9 | TGTGCCAGCAGCTTGGGGCGGGGGGCCGCCCTCCACTTT | CASSLGRGAALHF
. | TRBJ2-7 | . | TRBV7-6 | TGTGCCAGCAGCTTAGCGCTACGGGGCGTCAGCGAGCAGTACTTC | CASSLALRGVSEQYF
. | TRBJ2-5 | . | TRBV5-5 | TGTGCCAGCAGCATCTCGGGGGCTTCAGTGGAGGAGACCCAGTACTTC | CASSISGASVEETQYF
. | TRBJ2-1 | . | TRBV7-6 | TGTGCCAGCAGTGGGGGGTATGAGCAGTTCTTC | CASSGGYEQFF
. | TRBJ2-2 | TRBD1 | TRBV19 | TGTGCCAGTAGTACGGACCGGGACAGGGGGTCGGACACCGGGGAGCTGTTTTTT | CASSTDRDRGSDTGELFF
. | TRBJ2-7 | TRBD1 | TRBV27 | TGTGCCAGCAGTTTATCACAGGGGTACGAGCAGTACTTC | CASSLSQGYEQYF
few | TRBJ2-2 | TRBD1 | TRBV28 | TGTGCCAGCAGTTTAGGACAGGGTTGGGACGGGGAGCTGTTTTTT | CASSLGQGWDGELFF
. | TRBJ2-4 | . | TRBV28 | TGTGCCAGCAGTTCCCCGGGGCAAAACATTCAGTACTTC | CASSSPGQNIQYF
. | TRBJ2-1 | . | TRBV29-1 | TGCAGCGTTGAATCCGGGACTGGGGCTTACAATGAGCAGTTCTTC | CSVESGTGAYNEQFF
. | TRBJ2-1 | TRBD2 | TRBV27 | TGTGCCAGCAGTTCTCTGTGGCGGGAGGCATACAATGAGCAGTTCTTC | CASSSLWREAYNEQFF
. | TRBJ1-4 | TRBD1 | TRBV4-3 | TGCGCCAGCAGCCCAAGGGGACAGGGGGAATTGCTGTTTTTT | CASSPRGQGELLFF
. | TRBJ2-6 | . | TRBV9 | TGTGCCAGCAGCGCGGGACTTTTAAGCTCTGGGGCCAACGTCCTGACTTTC | CASSAGLLSSGANVLTF
few | TRBJ1-1 | . | TRBV28 | TGTGCCAGCAGTTTTGTGCGGGGGGACACTGAAGCTTTCTTT | CASSFVRGDTEAFF
. | TRBJ2-1 | . | TRBV7-9 | TGTGCCAGCAGCTTGACCTGGGCTAGCTCCTACAATGAGCAGTTCTTC | CASSLTWASSYNEQFF
. | TRBJ2-2 | TRBD1 | TRBV5-6 | TGTGCCAGCCAAGGACAGGGGAACACCGGGGAGCTGTTTTTT | CASQGQGNTGELFF
. | TRBJ2-1 | . | TRBV13 | TGTGCCAGCAGCAAGCGGACGGCGACAGACTCCTACAATGAGCAGTTCTTC | CASSKRTATDSYNEQFF
. | TRBJ2-3 | . | TRBV2 | TGTGCCATCCCCCACAGGGACCTCACAGATACGCAGTATTTT | CAIPHRDLTDTQYF
. | TRBJ2-3 | . | TRBV9 | TGTGCCAGCAGCGTCGACACATACACAGATACGCAGTATTTT | CASSVDTYTDTQYF
. | TRBJ1-1 | . | TRBV10-3 | TGTGCCATCAGTGAGATGAAAGGGATGAACACTGAAGCTTTCTTT | CAISEMKGMNTEAFF
. | TRBJ1-5 | . | TRBV4-3 | TGCGCCAGCAGCCAAGAGGTGGGCTATAGCAATCAGCCCCAGCATTTT | CASSQEVGYSNQPQHF
. | TRBJ1-5 | . | TRBV19 | TGTGCCAGTAGTATTTGGGGGGGAAGCAATCAGCCCCAGCATTTT | CASSIWGGSNQPQHF
once | TRBJ2-5 | . | TRBV14 | TGTGCCAGCAGCCAGTTGCGGGGAGGCGAGACCCAGTACTTC | CASSQLRGGETQYF
. | TRBJ2-5 | . | TRBV5-6 | TGTGCCAGCAGCTTGGACCTAAAGACAGGACAAGAGACCCAGTACTTC | CASSLDLKTGQETQYF
few | TRBJ1-6 | . | TRBV15 | TGTGCCACCAGCAGAGATCTGTTGGACCCAACCAATTCACCCCTCCACTTT | CATSRDLLDPTNSPLHF
. | TRBJ2-7 | TRBD1 | TRBV7-9 | TGTGCCAGCAGCCCCAGGACAGGGGACCACGAGCAGTACTTC | CASSPRTGDHEQYF
. | TRBJ2-1 | . | TRBV5-5 | TGTGCCAGCAGCTTGGAGGTTTTGGGACAACCCTACAATGAGCAGTTCTTC | CASSLEVLGQPYNEQFF
. | TRBJ2-7 | . | TRBV11-2 | TGTGCCAGCAGCGACCGGCAGTTCCCCTACGAGCAGTACTTC | CASSDRQFPYEQYF
. | TRBJ2-3 | . | TRBV5-1 | TGCGCCAGCAGCTTGTCAACCGGTATCACAGATACGCAGTATTTT | CASSLSTGITDTQYF
once | TRBJ2-7 | TRBD1 | TRBV19 | TGTGCCAGTAGTACGGGACAGGGGCCCTACGAGCAGTACTTC | CASSTGQGPYEQYF
. | TRBJ2-1 | . | TRBV13 | TGTGCCAGCAGCCCCGCGGGGAGCTCGTACAATGAGCAGTTCTTC | CASSPAGSSYNEQFF
. | TRBJ1-2 | . | TRBV5-6 | TGTGCCAGCAGACTGGCGGGGGAGTCCTATGGCTACACCTTC | CASRLAGESYGYTF
. | TRBJ2-5 | . | TRBV7-3 | TGTGCCAGCAGCTTAACAGGGAGAATCCAAGAGACCCAGTACTTC | CASSLTGRIQETQYF
. | TRBJ2-2 | TRBD2 | TRBV4-3 | TGCGCCAGCAGCCAAACTAGCGGGGGGTATACCGGGGAGCTGTTTTTT | CASSQTSGGYTGELFF
few | TRBJ2-7 | . | TRBV28 | TGTGCCAGCAGCCCACCTTGGCGACCCTACGAGCAGTACTTC | CASSPPWRPYEQYF
. | TRBJ2-3 | TRBD2 | TRBV9 | TGTGCCAGCAGCGTAGAAGGGACTAGCGGGGTCACAGATACGCAGTATTTT | CASSVEGTSGVTDTQYF